The 30 T cell receptor beta chains below were found in one sample sequenced in a study of CD8 T cells in Susac syndrome. RNA was extracted with the RNeasy kit, and a quantity of about 0.45 to 1 ug was reverse transcribed using random hexamers. From the immunoSEQ multiplex PCR reads, TCRdb called clonotypes with MiXCR, one entry per CDR3 protein. The table includes about 180,000 distinct CDR3 sequences, about 93% detected once. The sample comprised CD4+ T cells from PBMCs. The receptors here all came from a human donor with Susac syndrome.

This clonotype was recorded once. The V and J genes are TRBV20-1 and TRBJ2-1, with 8 bases matching TRBD1. Unmatched junction bases numbered 9, after V lost 0 bases and J lost 5 bases. The CDR3 runs 16 residues. Per the germline V gene, CDR1 is DFQATT and CDR2 is SNEGSKA (reference sequence). The CDR3 reads CSARDWATGEDNEQFF. CDR3 nucleotides: TGCAGTGCTAGAGATTGGGCGACAGGGGAGGACAATGAGCAGTTCTTC.

The J gene is TRBJ2-3, the V gene TRBV24-1; no firm D call. Germline loops: CDR1 KGHDR, CDR2 SFDVKD. CDR3 length: 16 amino acids. The V and J ends lost 3 bases and 0 bases respectively, with 12 bases between them. The CDR3 spells CATSDPTSASTDTQYF. The DNA of the CDR3 is TGTGCCACCAGTGATCCCACAAGTGCTAGCACAGATACGCAGTATTTT.

The V gene is TRBV7-2, the J gene TRBJ2-3, with D perhaps matching TRBD2 (6 bases). Germline loops: CDR1 SGHTA, CDR2 FQGNSA. V shed 3 bases and J shed 3 bases, with 10 bases lying between them. CDR3 size: 14 residues. The CDR3 DNA follows: TGTGCCAGCAGCTTCGGGACTGGAACAGATACGCAGTATTTT. Its protein is CASSFGTGTDTQYF.

The CDR3 nucleotides read TGTGCCAGCAGCCAAGTCTCCACGCAAGAGACCCAGTACTTC. Its protein product is CASSQVSTQETQYF. This chain connects TRBV4-2 to TRBJ2-5; D remains ambiguous. The CDR3 is 14 amino acids. Trimming stripped 1 base from V and 2 bases from J, with 8 bases between. Germline V gene data show CDR1 as LGHNA and CDR2 as YNFKEQ.

This clonotype occurred once. The rearrangement uses TRBV12-3 or TRBV12-4 and TRBJ1-2, with 7 bases aligning to TRBD1. Trimming took 5 bases from V and 2 from J; bases not matched to a gene: 2. The CDR3 contains 13 residues. For the CDR3, the DNA is TGTGCCAGCAGTGGCAGGGGGAACTATGGCTACACCTTC. Its protein is CASSGRGNYGYTF.

This chain connects TRBV30 to TRBJ1-6, with D possibly TRBD1 on 6 matching bases. V lost 3 bases and J lost 4, with 13 bases in between. This CDR3 contains 15 residues. Germline CDR1 reads GTSNPN; CDR2 reads SVGIG (reference sequence). CDR3 DNA: TGTGCCTGGAGGCAGGGGCTGAGGTATAATTCACCCCTCCACTTT. As protein: CAWRQGLRYNSPLHF.

The genes are TRBV27 and TRBJ1-1; no firm D call. V lost 8 bases and J 11 bases, leaving 21 bases between the germline ends. The length of the CDR3 is 13 residues. From germline, CDR1 is MNHEY and CDR2 SMNVEV (reference sequence). This CDR3 is CASHIKSPARAFF. The CDR3 region has the DNA TGTGCCAGCCATATAAAGTCCCCTGCGCGTGCTTTCTTT.

The count of this clonotype is one. V usage is TRBV20-1 and J usage is TRBJ1-1, with 9 nucleotides matching TRBD1. Germline lookup yields CDR1 DFQATT and CDR2 SNEGSKA (reference sequence). V lost 6 bases to trimming and J lost 4 bases; unmatched junction nucleotides: 0. The CDR3 covers 11 residues. DNA of the CDR3: TGCAGTGCACAGGGGGCCACTGAAGCTTTCTTT. This sequence encodes CSAQGATEAFF.

The chain combines TRBV20-1 with TRBJ1-5; 7 bases match TRBD1. The CDR3 totals 13 residues. CDR1 DFQATT and CDR2 SNEGSKA come from the germline V gene (reference sequence). V gave up 5 bases and J gave up 5 bases; unmatched junction bases: 6. CDR3 region: CSASGGRHQPQHF. CDR3 bases: TGCAGTGCTTCAGGGGGGCGGCATCAGCCCCAGCATTTT.

Here the CDR3 reads CASSLWLAGDWNEQFF. The CDR3 bases are TGTGCCAGCAGCTTATGGCTAGCGGGAGATTGGAATGAGCAGTTCTTC. This chain uses TRBV7-9 with TRBJ2-1, with 10 bases matching TRBD2. CDR1 is SEHNR, CDR2 FQNEAQ, per germline (reference sequence). The CDR3 is 16 amino acids. After removal of 2 bases from V and 7 bases from J, the junction contained 8 bases not matched to a gene.

This clonotype was detected a few times. The chain uses TRBV9 and TRBJ2-1; 9 positions match TRBD1. The CDR3 contains 14 residues. V shed 0 bases, J shed 7 bases, and the junction held 2 bases outside the gene matches. Germline-derived CDR1 and CDR2 are SGDLS and YYNGEE. In DNA form, the CDR3 reads TGTGCCAGCAGCGTAGGGGGGACAGGGAATGAGCAGTTCTTC. This translates into CASSVGGTGNEQFF.

This clonotype has only one observation. V usage is TRBV3-1 and J usage is TRBJ2-7, with 8 bases that match TRBD2. The CDR3 runs to 15 residues. The junction had 4 bases not matched to a gene; V was cut back by 0 bases and J by 3 bases. Germline V gene lookup returns CDR1 LGHDT and CDR2 YNNKEL (reference sequence). CDR3 in amino acids: CASSQDRGGLYEQYF. Here the CDR3 DNA reads TGTGCCAGCAGCCAAGATCGGGGGGGCCTCTACGAGCAGTACTTC.

V and J are TRBV7-9 and TRBJ2-5; D might be TRBD1 (6 bases). Germline values: CDR1 SEHNR, CDR2 FQNEAQ (reference sequence). This CDR3 contains 16 residues. V lost 5 bases to trimming and J lost 3 bases, with 19 bases between them. The CDR3 loop reads CASSLGGWVQKETQYF. The CDR3 DNA reads as TGTGCCAGCAGCCTAGGGGGATGGGTGCAAAAAGAGACCCAGTACTTC.

The chain uses TRBV12-3 or TRBV12-4 and TRBJ1-1, with D uncertain. V dropped 4 bases and J dropped 4 bases, with 13 bases sitting between them. CDR3 size: 14 residues. Here the CDR3 reads CASSSVLPGTEAFF. The CDR3 bases are TGTGCCAGCAGTTCGGTTCTCCCTGGCACTGAAGCTTTCTTT.

This sequence joins TRBV24-1 and TRBJ2-3; D unresolved. The CDR3 is 12 amino acids. Trimming left V 4 bases short and J 6 bases short, with 7 bases between. Germline assignment: CDR1 KGHDR and CDR2 SFDVKD. DNA for the CDR3: TGTGCCACCAGTGAGGGGATGGATACGCAGTATTTT. It is translated as CATSEGMDTQYF.

This chain links TRBV6-2 or TRBV6-3 with TRBJ2-1, with TRBD1 matching over 7 bases. Germline-derived CDR1 and CDR2 are MNHEY and SVGEGT. The V gene end was trimmed by 2 bases and the J gene end by 7 bases; junction bases not matched to a gene: 11. There are 16 residues in the CDR3. DNA of the CDR3: TGTGCCAGCAGTTACCCGGCCCCGACAGGGTTAAATGAGCAGTTCTTC. Protein sequence: CASSYPAPTGLNEQFF.

The chain recombines TRBV6-6 with TRBJ2-1, with 10 bases that match TRBD2. There are 14 residues in the CDR3. J gave up 4 bases and V 4 bases, and 1 base lay outside the gene matches. Looked up from germline, CDR1 is MNHNY and CDR2 is SVGAGI (reference sequence). The CDR3 spells CASSLLAGYNEQFF. The CDR3 nucleotides read TGTGCCAGCAGTTTACTAGCGGGATACAATGAGCAGTTCTTC.

The chain has TRBV20-1 and TRBJ1-4, with D hard to call. Germline CDR1 and CDR2: DFQATT and SNEGSKA (reference sequence). Trimming stripped 6 bases from V and 2 bases from J, with 22 bases between. The CDR3 is 17 amino acids. CDR3 in amino acids: CSALEAAGISTNEKLFF. CDR3 in DNA: TGCAGTGCCCTAGAGGCAGCGGGGATATCGACTAATGAAAAACTGTTTTTT.

This chain links TRBV30 with TRBJ1-2; 9 bases are a match to TRBD1. The trim removed 4 bases at V and 6 bases at J, leaving 6 bases unmatched. In germline, CDR1 is GTSNPN, CDR2 SVGIG (reference sequence). This CDR3 has 13 residues. As DNA, the CDR3 is TGTGCCTGGAATCTGGGACAGGGTCATGGCTACACCTTC. Amino acid sequence: CAWNLGQGHGYTF.

This clonotype was seen only once. The chain joins TRBV30 to TRBJ1-1; no firm D call. The CDR3 has 11 amino acids. Germline loops: CDR1 GTSNPN, CDR2 SVGIG (reference sequence). V lost 4 bases, J lost 4 bases, and 7 bases lay in between. The CDR3 bases are TGTGCCTGGATCACCATCACTGAAGCTTTCTTT. This gives the protein CAWITITEAFF.

The chain joins TRBV28 to TRBJ2-1; TRBD2 matches at 8 bases. The CDR3 extends over 15 amino acids. Unmatched junction bases numbered 9, after V lost 3 bases and J lost 8 bases. CDR1 and CDR2 from the germline V gene are MDHEN and SYDVKM. The CDR3 bases are TGTGCCAGCAGTTTCGACCCCGGGACTAGTTATGAGCAGTTCTTC. Translation gives CASSFDPGTSYEQFF.

For the CDR3, the DNA is TGTGCCAGCAGCCCCGACAGGGGGCGAGCAGATTATGGCTACACCTTC. As protein: CASSPDRGRADYGYTF. This sequence joins TRBV5-8 and TRBJ1-2; 10 bases are a match to TRBD1. This CDR3 has 16 residues. Germline values: CDR1 SGHTS, CDR2 YDEGEE. V was pared by 4 bases and J by 5 bases, with 11 bases of the junction left unmatched.

CDR3 in DNA: TGTGCCAGCAGCACGGACAGGGGATTTGGTGGCTACACCTTC. Amino acid sequence: CASSTDRGFGGYTF. The V gene is TRBV5-4, the J gene TRBJ1-2, with TRBD1 matching over 9 bases. The junction had 8 bases not matched to a gene; V was cut back by 4 bases and J by 7 bases. This CDR3 has 14 amino acids. Germline V gene data show CDR1 as SGHNT and CDR2 as YYREEE (reference sequence).

V gene TRBV29-1 combines with J gene TRBJ2-7, with 8 bases aligning to TRBD1. V dropped 1 base and J dropped 2; count of bases not matched to a gene: 4. CDR1 SQVTM and CDR2 ANQGSEA come from the germline V gene. The CDR3 contains 14 residues. The CDR3 coding sequence is TGCAGCGTTGAAGGACAGGGGCCTACCTACGAGCAGTACTTC. It translates to CSVEGQGPTYEQYF.

The chain recombines TRBV6-6 with TRBJ1-5; D not certain. Germline V gene lookup returns CDR1 MNHNY and CDR2 SVGAGI (reference sequence). Trimming took 3 bases from V and 6 from J, leaving 9 bases between them. The CDR3 has 13 residues. The CDR3 is CASSYDRTQPQHF. As DNA, the CDR3 is TGTGCCAGCAGTTATGACCGGACTCAGCCCCAGCATTTT.

The genes are TRBV6-2 or TRBV6-3 and TRBJ1-2, with 7 bases fitting TRBD1. The CDR3 is 14 residues long. The J segment lost 2 bases and the V segment lost 6 bases, leaving 6 bases of the junction unmatched. Germline assignment: CDR1 MNHEY and CDR2 SVGEGT. CDR3 region: CASSSGGANYGYTF. The CDR3, as DNA: TGTGCCAGCAGCTCAGGGGGAGCAAACTATGGCTACACCTTC.

The chain recombines TRBV3-1 with TRBJ1-6; the D is unclear. Germline V lookup: CDR1 LGHDT, CDR2 YNNKEL (reference sequence). The CDR3 covers 15 residues. Trimming took 5 bases from V and 9 from J, leaving 17 bases between them. CDR3 nucleotide sequence: TGTGCCAGCAGCTCAACGTGGAGGGTCGCTTCACCCCTCCACTTT. Its protein is CASSSTWRVASPLHF. Variable domain in full (rest from reference TRBV3-1 and TRBJ1-6): DTAVSQTPKYLVTQMGNDKSIKCEQNLGHDTMYWYKQDSKKFLKIMFSYNNKELIINETVPNRFSPKSPDKAHLNLHINSLELGDSAVYFCASSSTWRVASPLHFGNGTRLTVT.

The chain recombines TRBV7-2 with TRBJ2-3, with 9 bases that match TRBD1. V was pared by 1 base and J by 5 bases, with 4 bases of the junction left unmatched. Germline CDR1 reads SGHTA; CDR2 reads FQGNSA. The CDR3 runs to 15 residues. The CDR3 is CASSLGDRVGDTQYF. CDR3 DNA sequence: TGTGCCAGCAGCTTAGGGGACAGGGTGGGAGATACGCAGTATTTT.

The chain recombines TRBV30 with TRBJ1-5, with D maybe TRBD1 (6 bases). The V gene's germline CDR1 is GTSNPN and CDR2 SVGIG (reference sequence). V was shortened by 1 base and J by 1 base, with 8 bases between the two germline ends. The CDR3 contains 14 residues. The CDR3 here is CAWSGGQSNQPQHF. CDR3 nucleotides: TGTGCCTGGAGTGGTGGACAGAGCAATCAGCCCCAGCATTTT.

The chain recombines TRBV20-1 with TRBJ1-1, with no clear D. The CDR3 totals 14 residues. From germline, CDR1 is DFQATT and CDR2 SNEGSKA (reference sequence). V was pared by 3 bases and J by 0 bases, with 11 bases between. CDR3 coding DNA: TGCAGTGCTAGGTCGACACTCCTGAACACTGAAGCTTTCTTT. Encoded protein: CSARSTLLNTEAFF.